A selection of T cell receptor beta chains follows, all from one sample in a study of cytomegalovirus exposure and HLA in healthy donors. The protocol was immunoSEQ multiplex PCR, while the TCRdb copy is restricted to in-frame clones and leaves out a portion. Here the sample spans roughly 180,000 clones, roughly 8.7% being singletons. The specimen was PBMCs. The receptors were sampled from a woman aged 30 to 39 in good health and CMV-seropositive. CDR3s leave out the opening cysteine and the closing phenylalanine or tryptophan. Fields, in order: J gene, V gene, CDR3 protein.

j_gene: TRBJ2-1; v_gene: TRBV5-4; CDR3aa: ASSLRLAGGNEQF
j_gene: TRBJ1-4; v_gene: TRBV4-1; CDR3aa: ASSQDRGGVGKLF
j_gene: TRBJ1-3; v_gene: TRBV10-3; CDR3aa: AITRDPLDTIY
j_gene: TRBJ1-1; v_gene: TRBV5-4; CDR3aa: ASSPDMSGTEAF
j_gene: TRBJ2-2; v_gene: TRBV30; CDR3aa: AWSEMTGPTGELF
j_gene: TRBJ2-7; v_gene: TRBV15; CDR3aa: ATSSELDYEQY
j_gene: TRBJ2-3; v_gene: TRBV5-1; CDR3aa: ASMGRGDGADTQY
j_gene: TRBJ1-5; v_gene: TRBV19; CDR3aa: ASSPRTGPGPQH
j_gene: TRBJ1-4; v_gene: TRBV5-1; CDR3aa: ASSLEQGGEKLF
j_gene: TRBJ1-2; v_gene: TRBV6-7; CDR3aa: ASSKLYDRNYGYT
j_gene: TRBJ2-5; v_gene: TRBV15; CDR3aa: ATQGGGRETQY
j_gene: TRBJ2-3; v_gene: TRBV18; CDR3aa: ASSPSADTQY
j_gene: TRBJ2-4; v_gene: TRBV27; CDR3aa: ASSTGTEKNIQY
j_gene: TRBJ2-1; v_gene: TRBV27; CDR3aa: ASKGLSGNEQF
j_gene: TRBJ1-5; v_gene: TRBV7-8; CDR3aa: ASRSSNQPQH
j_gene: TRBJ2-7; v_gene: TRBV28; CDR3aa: AILGGLSYEQY
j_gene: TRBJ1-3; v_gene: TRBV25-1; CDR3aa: ASSDSSGNTIY
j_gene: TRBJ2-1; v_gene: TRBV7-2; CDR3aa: ASSSGQFREQF
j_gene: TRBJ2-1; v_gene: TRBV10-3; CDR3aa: AISALSSFGLAEGNEQF
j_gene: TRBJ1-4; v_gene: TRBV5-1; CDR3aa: ASSSALGATNEKLF
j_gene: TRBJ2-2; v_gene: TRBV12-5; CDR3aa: ASGGGAGAPGELF
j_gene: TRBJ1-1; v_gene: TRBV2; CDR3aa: AVRYTEAF
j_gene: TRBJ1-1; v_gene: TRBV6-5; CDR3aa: ASSPPRQFTEAF
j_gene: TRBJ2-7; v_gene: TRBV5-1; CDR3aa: ASSLVSMAGGFYEQY
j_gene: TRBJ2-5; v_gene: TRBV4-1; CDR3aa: ASSLGDRDQETQY
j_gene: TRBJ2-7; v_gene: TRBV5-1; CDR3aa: ASSLRDSYEQY
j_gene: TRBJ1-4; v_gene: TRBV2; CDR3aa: ASSRQAQGEKLF
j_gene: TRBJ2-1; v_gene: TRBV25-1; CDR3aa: ASNRQGRYNEQF
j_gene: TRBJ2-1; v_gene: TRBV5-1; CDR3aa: ASKDSEEEEQF
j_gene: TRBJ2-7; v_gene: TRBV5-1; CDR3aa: ASSLVTGTGAVYEQY
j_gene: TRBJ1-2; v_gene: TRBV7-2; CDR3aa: ASSSYRDIKNYGYT
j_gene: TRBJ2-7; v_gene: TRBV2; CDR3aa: ASTGQANYEQY
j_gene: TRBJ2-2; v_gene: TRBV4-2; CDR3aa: ASSPTGDLELF
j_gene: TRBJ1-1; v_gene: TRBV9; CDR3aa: ASSQAGSTEAF
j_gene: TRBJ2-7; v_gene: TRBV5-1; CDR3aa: ASSLAKRQGSSYEQY
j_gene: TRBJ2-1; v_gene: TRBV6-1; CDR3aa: ASSERDRTHNERF
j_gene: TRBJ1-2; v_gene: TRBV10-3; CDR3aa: AISEDRGYGYT
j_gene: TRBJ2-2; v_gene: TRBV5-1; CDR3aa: ASRQLAGGSGELF
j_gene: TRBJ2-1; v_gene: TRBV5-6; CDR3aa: ASSRGGDHNEQF
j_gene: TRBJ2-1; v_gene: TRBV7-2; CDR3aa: ASSPSGEGYYNEQF
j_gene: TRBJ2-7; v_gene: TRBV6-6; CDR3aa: ASSGDTTYEQY
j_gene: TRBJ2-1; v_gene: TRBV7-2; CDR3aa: ASVPGFGLLNEQF
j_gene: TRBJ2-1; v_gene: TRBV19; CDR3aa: ASSQTGSYNEQF
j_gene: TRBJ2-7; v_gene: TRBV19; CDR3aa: ATRSSANSYEQY
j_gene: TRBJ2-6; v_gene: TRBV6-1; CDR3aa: ASSVLTGAVSGANVLT
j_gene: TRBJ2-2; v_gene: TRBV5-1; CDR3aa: ASSLLQPRTSGRGGTGELF
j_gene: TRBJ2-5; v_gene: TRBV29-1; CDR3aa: SALRDQETQY
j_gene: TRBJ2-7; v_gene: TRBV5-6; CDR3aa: ASSLSGLPYEQY
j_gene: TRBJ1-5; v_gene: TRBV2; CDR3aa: ASSGDGSRGNQPQH
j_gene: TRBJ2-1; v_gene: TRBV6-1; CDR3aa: ASRGATFNEQF
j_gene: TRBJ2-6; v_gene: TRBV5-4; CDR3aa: ASSKSLDWSVLT
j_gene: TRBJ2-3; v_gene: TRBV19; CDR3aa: ASLGLLTDTQY
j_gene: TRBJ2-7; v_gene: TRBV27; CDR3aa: ASSLGGNEQY